This TCR beta chain originates from a study of T-cell reconstitution after alpha-beta-depleted transplantation in children. Germline-derived CDR1 and CDR2 are SGHRS and YFSETQ. V lost 0 bases and J lost 3; bases outside the gene matches: 2. This CDR3 is 15 amino acids long. Unique molecular identifiers were used in preparing the TCRbeta library. TCRdb used MiXCR to reprocess the PCR reads, holding one entry per CDR3 protein. The sample records about 230,000 distinct CDR3 sequences, 8.5% to 10% being singletons. This clonotype came up a few times. Sequenced material: PBMCs from the stem cell graft donor, taken from the stem cell graft. The receptor was derived from a human donor who donated a stem cell graft to a child with acute lymphoblastic leukemia. The rearrangement joins TRBV5-1 to TRBJ2-1, with 8 bases fitting TRBD2. The CDR3 loop is CASSLALAVYNEQFF. The CDR3 bases are TGCGCCAGCAGCTTGGCACTAGCGGTCTACAATGAGCAGTTCTTC.